The clone carrying this T cell receptor (beta chain) has only one observation. TCR beta CDR3 sequences were amplified from RNA transcripts. During a first-round RT-PCR of the TCR CDR3, the HTBI primer set was used. TCRdb reanalysed the multiplex PCR reads using MiXCR and keeps one entry per CDR3 protein. Here the sample spans roughly 100,000 distinct CDR3 sequences, approximately 56% being singletons. This specimen belongs to a study of T cells in Graves' hyperthyroidism and ophthalmopathy. V gave up 8 bases and J gave up 2 bases, with 13 bases separating them. The CDR3 spans 12 residues. Germline assignment: CDR1 SQVTM and CDR2 ANQGSEA.

This TCR was sampled from a woman between 40 and 50 years old with Graves' hyperthyroidism. Sequencing used blood. The chain employs TRBV29-1 and TRBJ2-7; tentative D call: TRBD2 (6 bases). This CDR3 reads CSLEEGAYEQYF. For the CDR3, the DNA is TGCAGCTTGGAGGAGGGCGCCTACGAGCAGTACTTC.